The rows below give T cell receptor beta chains drawn from one sample of a study of blood T cell repertoires in COVID-19. Assay used: immunoSEQ multiplex PCR; TCRdb lists only in-frame clones, some missing. The sample yields about 20,000 clones, 70% to 90% seen once. The sequenced sample was peripheral blood. Receptor source: a human donor in a cohort sampled during active COVID-19. The CDR3 runs from the conserved cysteine through the conserved F or W. Each record gives: D gene, V gene, clone size, J gene, CDR3 protein, CDR3 DNA. A D gene is named only where the DNA matches it firmly. The listing skips clone size in some rows; elsewhere it reads once, few, many or a size class.

d_gene: TRBD1
v_gene: TRBV7-9
abundance: .
j_gene: TRBJ1-2
CDR3aa: CASSLYTSQWSGGDGYTF
CDR3nt: TGTGCCAGCAGCTTATATACGAGCCAGTGGTCAGGGGGCGATGGCTACACCTTC

d_gene: .
v_gene: TRBV7-7
abundance: .
j_gene: TRBJ2-7
CDR3aa: CASSRSTGEYYEQYF
CDR3nt: TGTGCCAGCAGCCGTTCGACAGGAGAGTACTACGAGCAGTACTTC

d_gene: .
v_gene: TRBV5-8
abundance: .
j_gene: TRBJ1-4
CDR3aa: CASSTVWLNEKLFF
CDR3nt: TGTGCCAGCAGCACCGTTTGGCTGAATGAAAAACTGTTTTTT

d_gene: TRBD1
v_gene: TRBV6-1
abundance: .
j_gene: TRBJ1-4
CDR3aa: CASSEASGTEANEKLFF
CDR3nt: TGTGCCAGCAGTGAAGCTTCCGGGACAGAGGCTAATGAAAAACTGTTTTTT

d_gene: .
v_gene: TRBV28
abundance: .
j_gene: TRBJ1-5
CDR3aa: CASSFETIIQPQHF
CDR3nt: TGTGCCAGCAGTTTCGAGACAATAATTCAGCCCCAGCATTTT

d_gene: .
v_gene: TRBV7-8
abundance: .
j_gene: TRBJ1-1
CDR3aa: CASSLGSHNMNTEAFF
CDR3nt: TGTGCCAGCAGCTTAGGTTCCCACAACATGAACACTGAAGCTTTCTTT

d_gene: .
v_gene: TRBV7-6
abundance: .
j_gene: TRBJ2-3
CDR3aa: CASSPSTDTQYF
CDR3nt: TGTGCCAGCAGCCCGAGCACAGATACGCAGTATTTT

d_gene: .
v_gene: TRBV5-4
abundance: .
j_gene: TRBJ2-6
CDR3aa: CASSLRGSGANVLTF
CDR3nt: TGTGCCAGCAGCTTGAGGGGCTCTGGGGCCAACGTCCTGACTTTC

d_gene: .
v_gene: TRBV19
abundance: .
j_gene: TRBJ2-1
CDR3aa: CASSIERVAEQFF
CDR3nt: TGTGCCAGTAGTATAGAGAGGGTCGCTGAGCAGTTCTTC

d_gene: .
v_gene: TRBV5-4
abundance: .
j_gene: TRBJ2-3
CDR3aa: CASSQDRLARTDTQYF
CDR3nt: TGTGCCAGCAGCCAGGACCGGCTAGCGAGAACAGATACGCAGTATTTT

d_gene: .
v_gene: TRBV11-1
abundance: .
j_gene: TRBJ2-7
CDR3aa: CASSPDYTYEQYF
CDR3nt: TGTGCCAGCAGCCCGGACTATACCTACGAGCAGTACTTC

d_gene: TRBD2
v_gene: TRBV5-1
abundance: .
j_gene: TRBJ2-5
CDR3aa: CASSPSGRETQYF
CDR3nt: TGCGCCAGCAGCCCTAGCGGGAGAGAGACCCAGTACTTC

d_gene: TRBD2
v_gene: TRBV30
abundance: .
j_gene: TRBJ2-6
CDR3aa: CAWSVQGLAGSGANVLTF
CDR3nt: TGTGCCTGGAGTGTACAGGGACTAGCGGGCTCTGGGGCCAACGTCCTGACTTTC

d_gene: TRBD2
v_gene: TRBV27
abundance: .
j_gene: TRBJ2-1
CDR3aa: CASSLKGRGYNEQFF
CDR3nt: TGTGCCAGCAGTTTAAAGGGGAGGGGATACAATGAGCAGTTCTTC

d_gene: .
v_gene: TRBV21-1
abundance: .
j_gene: TRBJ2-7
CDR3aa: CASSTRTVSYEQYF
CDR3nt: TGTGCCAGCAGCACCCGGACAGTATCCTACGAGCAGTACTTC

d_gene: .
v_gene: TRBV5-1
abundance: .
j_gene: TRBJ1-5
CDR3aa: CASSLGGGNQPQHF
CDR3nt: TGCGCCAGCAGCTTGGGGGGAGGCAATCAGCCCCAGCATTTT

d_gene: .
v_gene: TRBV28
abundance: .
j_gene: TRBJ2-2
CDR3aa: CASSQRRLIDTGELFF
CDR3nt: TGTGCCAGCAGTCAACGGAGGTTGATAGACACCGGGGAGCTGTTTTTT

d_gene: .
v_gene: TRBV28
abundance: .
j_gene: TRBJ1-1
CDR3aa: CASSLSVSTEAFF
CDR3nt: TGTGCCAGCAGTTTATCGGTAAGCACTGAAGCTTTCTTT

d_gene: .
v_gene: TRBV6-5
abundance: .
j_gene: TRBJ2-2
CDR3aa: CASSYQASTGELFF
CDR3nt: TGTGCCAGCAGTTACCAAGCGAGCACCGGGGAGCTGTTTTTT

d_gene: TRBD2
v_gene: TRBV5-1
abundance: .
j_gene: TRBJ2-3
CDR3aa: CASSLDSGSFTDTQYF
CDR3nt: TGCGCCAGCAGCTTGGATAGCGGGAGTTTCACAGATACGCAGTATTTT

d_gene: TRBD1
v_gene: TRBV28
abundance: .
j_gene: TRBJ2-7
CDR3aa: CASSSLYRTGSSYEQYF
CDR3nt: TGTGCCAGCAGTTCGCTCTACCGGACAGGGTCGAGCTACGAGCAGTACTTC

d_gene: TRBD2
v_gene: TRBV5-1
abundance: .
j_gene: TRBJ2-5
CDR3aa: CASSGGTSSARETQYF
CDR3nt: TGCGCCAGCAGCGGAGGGACTAGCAGCGCGCGGGAGACCCAGTACTTC

d_gene: .
v_gene: TRBV2
abundance: .
j_gene: TRBJ2-3
CDR3aa: CASSVDLLFTDTQYF
CDR3nt: TGTGCCAGCAGTGTTGACTTACTCTTCACAGATACGCAGTATTTT

d_gene: .
v_gene: TRBV28
abundance: .
j_gene: TRBJ2-1
CDR3aa: CASSLRRGAYNEQFF
CDR3nt: TGTGCCAGCAGTTTACGGCGCGGAGCCTACAATGAGCAGTTCTTC

d_gene: .
v_gene: TRBV25-1
abundance: .
j_gene: TRBJ1-2
CDR3aa: CASTPRGGRGYTF
CDR3nt: TGTGCCAGCACCCCACGCGGGGGGAGGGGCTACACCTTC

d_gene: TRBD2
v_gene: TRBV6-1
abundance: few
j_gene: TRBJ2-2
CDR3aa: CASSEPSGRDTGELFF
CDR3nt: TGTGCCAGCAGTGAACCCAGCGGGAGAGACACCGGGGAGCTGTTTTTT

d_gene: TRBD1
v_gene: TRBV6-5
abundance: .
j_gene: TRBJ1-1
CDR3aa: CASSQGTGVSEAFF
CDR3nt: TGTGCCAGCAGCCAAGGGACAGGGGTGTCCGAAGCTTTCTTT

d_gene: .
v_gene: TRBV29-1
abundance: .
j_gene: TRBJ2-1
CDR3aa: CSVARGHEQFF
CDR3nt: TGCAGCGTTGCCAGGGGCCATGAGCAGTTCTTC

d_gene: TRBD2
v_gene: TRBV18
abundance: .
j_gene: TRBJ2-7
CDR3aa: CASSPPLSGRTYEQYF
CDR3nt: TGTGCCAGCTCACCACCGTTGAGCGGGAGGACCTACGAGCAGTACTTC

d_gene: TRBD1
v_gene: TRBV29-1
abundance: once
j_gene: TRBJ1-5
CDR3aa: CSAGAGGGQPQHF
CDR3nt: TGCAGCGCTGGGGCAGGGGGCGGTCAGCCCCAGCATTTT

d_gene: .
v_gene: TRBV28
abundance: .
j_gene: TRBJ1-2
CDR3aa: CASSLGTGSDGYTF
CDR3nt: TGTGCCAGCAGTTTGGGCACAGGGTCGGATGGCTACACCTTC

d_gene: .
v_gene: TRBV27
abundance: .
j_gene: TRBJ1-1
CDR3aa: CASSSPPGTEAFF
CDR3nt: TGTGCCAGCAGTTCCCCCCCCGGGACTGAAGCTTTCTTT

d_gene: .
v_gene: TRBV24-1
abundance: .
j_gene: TRBJ2-3
CDR3aa: CATSLPGSKSDTQYF
CDR3nt: TGTGCCACCAGCTTGCCAGGATCTAAGTCAGATACGCAGTATTTT

d_gene: .
v_gene: TRBV13
abundance: .
j_gene: TRBJ1-2
CDR3aa: CASSLIGGLGGYTF
CDR3nt: TGTGCCAGCAGCTTAATAGGCGGGTTAGGTGGCTACACCTTC

d_gene: TRBD1
v_gene: TRBV28
abundance: once
j_gene: TRBJ2-7
CDR3aa: CAWGQGPYEQYF
CDR3nt: TGTGCCTGGGGACAGGGGCCGTACGAGCAGTACTTC

d_gene: TRBD1
v_gene: TRBV30
abundance: .
j_gene: TRBJ1-2
CDR3aa: CAWSSPKGDRVYGYTF
CDR3nt: TGTGCCTGGAGTTCTCCGAAGGGGGACAGGGTCTATGGCTACACCTTC

d_gene: .
v_gene: TRBV12-3/TRBV12-4
abundance: .
j_gene: TRBJ2-7
CDR3aa: CASSSRYEQYF
CDR3nt: TGTGCCAGCAGTTCGAGGTACGAGCAGTACTTC

d_gene: TRBD2
v_gene: TRBV5-6
abundance: .
j_gene: TRBJ2-1
CDR3aa: CASSFRRLAGGSFRYEQFF
CDR3nt: TGTGCCAGCAGCTTTCGTCGACTAGCGGGAGGGTCTTTTAGGTATGAGCAGTTCTTC

d_gene: TRBD1
v_gene: TRBV28
abundance: .
j_gene: TRBJ1-2
CDR3aa: CASRRQGAGYGYTF
CDR3nt: TGTGCCAGCAGACGTCAGGGGGCGGGCTATGGCTACACCTTC

d_gene: TRBD2
v_gene: TRBV3-1/TRBV3-2
abundance: .
j_gene: TRBJ2-2
CDR3aa: CASSPPGGGKSGELFF
CDR3nt: TGTGCCAGCAGCCCCCCGGGGGGTGGGAAGTCCGGGGAGCTGTTTTTT

d_gene: TRBD2
v_gene: TRBV11-3
abundance: .
j_gene: TRBJ2-5
CDR3aa: CASSLGGTSGSTETQYF
CDR3nt: TGTGCCAGCAGCTTAGGAGGGACTAGCGGGAGCACAGAGACCCAGTACTTC

d_gene: TRBD2
v_gene: TRBV13
abundance: .
j_gene: TRBJ2-1
CDR3aa: CASSKTSGPYNEQFF
CDR3nt: TGTGCCAGCAGCAAGACTAGCGGACCCTACAATGAGCAGTTCTTC

d_gene: TRBD2
v_gene: TRBV19
abundance: .
j_gene: TRBJ2-1
CDR3aa: CASSISGRLNEQFF
CDR3nt: TGTGCCAGTAGTATAAGCGGGAGGTTGAATGAGCAGTTCTTC

d_gene: .
v_gene: TRBV4-1
abundance: .
j_gene: TRBJ1-5
CDR3aa: CASSPEGGQPQHF
CDR3nt: TGCGCCAGCAGCCCAGAAGGGGGTCAGCCCCAGCATTTT